This T cell receptor beta chain stems from a study of Ad26.COV2.S vaccination and SARS-CoV-2 variants. This clone was observed a single time. Measured with immunoSEQ multiplex PCR; TCRdb has only the in-frame clones, and not every one. This table has 300,000 to 450,000 clones, about 85% appearing once. Treatment meaning: around 19 received Ad26.COV2.S at low or high dose, single or two shots; roughly five received placebo; per-sample allocation not given. Vaccine and placebo recipients were sampled on day 63 after the first injection. Germline V lookup: CDR1 SGHAT, CDR2 FQNNGV. V lost 8 bases to trimming and J lost 3 bases, with 10 bases between them. This CDR3 contains 13 residues.

The starting material was peripheral blood, obtained in a trial of Ad26.COV2.S vaccine versus placebo. The J gene is TRBJ2-2, the V gene TRBV11-2, with D perhaps matching TRBD2 (5 bases). The TCR comes from a person aged 18-60 years who received the Ad26.COV2.S COVID-19 vaccine or a placebo. Here the CDR3 DNA reads TGTGCCAGCCGGGGAGCCGACACCGGGGAGCTGTTTTTT. Amino acids: CASRGADTGELFF.